This T cell receptor beta chain was identified in a study of radiotherapy plus CTLA-4 blockade in lung cancer. Only in-frame clones appear in the TCRdb table, and some are missing; sequencing was by immunoSEQ multiplex PCR. The data contain about 50,000 clones, 80% to 90% of them singletons. The clonotype was recovered from a human donor with non-small cell lung cancer whose response to radiotherapy plus ipilimumab could not be evaluated. The sequencing here drew on peripheral blood, taken from a patient treated with radiotherapy plus ipilimumab.

The CDR3: CASSSRGGEDEQFF. The CDR3 DNA follows: TGCGCCAGCAGCTCCCGGGGGGGGGAGGATGAGCAGTTCTTC. V and J are TRBV5-1 and TRBJ2-1, with 8 positions matching TRBD2. The V segment lost 3 bases and the J segment 8 bases; nucleotides outside the gene matches: 7. The CDR3 spans 14 residues. Germline V gives CDR1 SGHRS, CDR2 YFSETQ.